This is a list of T cell receptor beta chains from one sample in a study of shared clonotypes between healthy human individuals. Method: immunoSEQ multiplex PCR; TCRdb's copy keeps in-frame clones and lacks some. This repertoire shows more than 2 million clones, approximately 96% found once; its top ten account for less than 0.15%. The sequencing input was naive CD4+ T cells sorted from blood. These TCRs come from a man aged 18 to 30 in good health. Both conserved end residues are trimmed from each CDR3. A D gene is named only where the DNA matches it firmly.

j_call v_call cdr3_length d_call cdr3_aa
TRBJ1-6 TRBV5-4 12 . ASSREASNSPLH
TRBJ2-1 TRBV25-1 12 . ASSPINRVNEQF
TRBJ1-5 TRBV7-2 13 . ASSLRQGSNQPQH
TRBJ2-3 TRBV7-8 14 . ASSDWASRGTDTQY
TRBJ1-6 TRBV7-8 15 . ASSLAGAGGLWSPLH
TRBJ2-7 TRBV28 13 TRBD2 ASTSGRSSSYEQY
TRBJ1-5 TRBV5-6 15 TRBD1 ASSHRDRKNYNQPQH
TRBJ2-7 TRBV18 13 TRBD2 ASSPGSGASYEQY
TRBJ2-7 TRBV7-9 13 TRBD1 ASSPPGTGSYEQY
TRBJ2-3 TRBV18 10 . ASSPREGTQY
TRBJ2-1 TRBV13 11 TRBD1 ASSPDRAYEQF
TRBJ2-5 TRBV19 11 . ASSRGRQETQY
TRBJ1-5 TRBV19 13 . ASSIGRSDNQPQH
TRBJ1-2 TRBV30 13 TRBD1 AWRNHPGQGSGYT
TRBJ1-3 TRBV5-4 10 . ASSLNDNTIY
TRBJ2-7 TRBV18 15 TRBD1 ASSPNTGTGTSYEQY
TRBJ2-1 TRBV6-1 13 TRBD2 ASRGTSGSGNEQF
TRBJ1-2 TRBV27 13 . ASMKRPGAPYGYT
TRBJ2-7 TRBV5-1 11 . ASSLGQIYEQY
TRBJ2-2 TRBV10-3 14 TRBD1 AISGGQGTLTGELF
TRBJ1-2 TRBV19 11 . ASSTDSPGGYT
TRBJ2-3 TRBV18 12 . ASSPPGGPDTQY
TRBJ1-5 TRBV6-5 13 TRBD1 ASSRDRGRNQPQH
TRBJ2-7 TRBV10-3 11 . AISGGITYEQY
TRBJ1-4 TRBV6-5 14 TRBD1 ASSSGQTLIREKLF
TRBJ1-5 TRBV4-1 14 TRBD1 ASSQEPGQGAKPQH
TRBJ1-2 TRBV6-5 10 . ASRGFGSGYT
TRBJ1-1 TRBV25-1 14 . ASSARATVMNTEAF
TRBJ1-4 TRBV2 16 TRBD1 ASSDIRTGGALGEKLF
TRBJ1-4 TRBV5-1 13 . ASSFVSATNEKLF
TRBJ1-1 TRBV18 12 . ASSPPGDTGEAF
TRBJ2-7 TRBV9 13 . ASSVEAFSSYEQY
TRBJ2-2 TRBV7-9 14 . ASSLSAGKRTGELF
TRBJ2-5 TRBV7-9 12 . ASSPQGLQETQY
TRBJ2-2 TRBV7-9 11 . ASRPMGTGELF
TRBJ1-2 TRBV25-1 12 . ASSPPGQLYGYT
TRBJ1-3 TRBV9 14 . ASSVASTSSGNTIY
TRBJ1-4 TRBV10-3 13 . AISESGGAYEKLF
TRBJ2-1 TRBV11-3 15 TRBD1 ASSLDSGTGPYNEQF
TRBJ1-5 TRBV28 16 . ASSLNGALAGPNQPQH
TRBJ1-2 TRBV28 14 . ASSPPPGQAPYGYT
TRBJ2-1 TRBV7-9 11 . ASTIQGDNEQF
TRBJ1-6 TRBV14 16 TRBD1 ASSQRRIGQAYNSPLH
TRBJ2-1 TRBV5-1 13 . ASSLEGRLYNEQF
TRBJ1-6 TRBV7-2 17 . ASSLDGAGEFFYNSPLH